This passage covers 30 T cell receptor beta chains from one sample sequenced in a study of T cells in Graves' hyperthyroidism and ophthalmopathy. Authors of the study amplified TCR beta CDR3 regions from RNA transcripts. Primed by the HTBI set, a first-round RT-PCR was run on the TCR CDR3. Via MiXCR, TCRdb re-called the multiplex PCR reads, giving one row per CDR3 protein. The sample carries 500,000 to 600,000 distinct CDR3 sequences, 46% recorded once. What was sequenced was peripheral blood or thyroid tissue (not recorded which). The receptor source for this set is an adult woman with Graves' disease, either hyperthyroidism or ophthalmopathy (not recorded which).

This clonotype has only one observation. CDR3 sequence: CASSQGGFVGEPQYF. CDR3 bases: TGTGCCAGCAGTCAGGGAGGGTTTGTCGGGGAGCCCCAGTACTTC. The chain combines TRBV7-3 with TRBJ2-5; 7 bases map to TRBD2. The V gene end was trimmed by 6 bases and the J gene end by 9 bases; junction bases not matched to a gene: 16. CDR1 is SGHTA, CDR2 FQGTGA, per germline. The CDR3 totals 15 residues.

This clonotype was observed at least ten times. This sequence joins TRBV12-3 or TRBV12-4 and TRBJ1-4; D ambiguous. Trimming took off 3 bases at V and 7 bases at J, with 15 bases between the two ends. This CDR3 is 15 amino acids long. The CDR3 nucleotides read TGTGCCAGCAGTTTTTGGCAGGCCGGAGGTGAAAAACTGTTTTTT. Its translation: CASSFWQAGGEKLFF.

The rearrangement uses TRBV29-1 and TRBJ1-5, with a weak D call TRBD1 (6 bases). Germline assignment: CDR1 SQVTM and CDR2 ANQGSEA. V was pared by 5 bases and J by 6 bases, with 14 bases between. CDR3 length: 13 amino acids. The CDR3 DNA reads TGCAGCGTTCATACAGGGTTGGGTCAGCCCCAGCATTTT. Residues: CSVHTGLGQPQHF. The whole variable domain, remainder taken from reference TRBV29-1 and TRBJ1-5, is SAVISQKPSRDICQRGTSLTIQCQVDSQVTMMFWYRQQPGQSLTLIATANQGSEATYESGFVIDKFPISRPNLTFSTLTVSNMSPEDSSIYLCSVHTGLGQPQHFGDGTRLSIL.

The table lists this clonotype with many counts. The chain employs TRBV19 and TRBJ1-5; unclear D gene. Looked up from germline, CDR1 is LNHDA and CDR2 is SQIVND (reference sequence). Trimming removed 5 bases at V and 3 bases at J, with 14 bases between. The CDR3 loop spans 15 amino acids. The CDR3 here is CASSRSSYSNQPQHF. For the CDR3, the DNA is TGTGCCAGTAGTCGTTCAAGTTACTCCAATCAGCCCCAGCATTTT.

This sequence joins TRBV20-1 and TRBJ2-7, with 9 nucleotides matching TRBD1. Germline V CDR1 and CDR2: DFQATT, SNEGSKA (reference sequence). With V trimmed by 3 bases and J by 2 bases, 8 bases remained unmatched. This CDR3 contains 15 residues. The chain's CDR3 is CSASVRDRDTYEQYF. In DNA form, the CDR3 reads TGCAGTGCTAGCGTCCGGGACAGGGATACCTACGAGCAGTACTTC.

The genes are TRBV5-1 and TRBJ2-6; 12 bases match TRBD2. V shed 5 bases and J 7 bases; nucleotides not matched to a gene: 4. Looked up from germline, CDR1 is SGHRS and CDR2 is YFSETQ. The CDR3 is 15 amino acids. CDR3 sequence reads: CASRPGLAGANVLTF. The CDR3 coding sequence is TGCGCCAGCAGACCTGGACTAGCGGGAGCCAACGTCCTGACTTTC.

The V call is TRBV5-1, the J call TRBJ2-7; perhaps D is TRBD1 or TRBD2 (6 bases each). Judging by the DNA end, TRBJ2-1 fits better; the J call may be wrong. CDR1 and CDR2 from the germline V gene are SGHRS and YFSETQ. CDR3 size: 12 residues. CDR3 sequence reads: CASSLRGDEQFF. The CDR3, as DNA: TGCGCCAGCAGCTTAAGGGGGGATGAGCAGTTCTTC.

The chain couples TRBV9 to TRBJ1-2, with D maybe TRBD1 (6 bases). Trimming shortened V by 3 bases and J by 6 bases, and 9 bases separated the two germline ends. The CDR3 covers 12 residues. Germline loops: CDR1 SGDLS, CDR2 YYNGEE. The CDR3 nucleotides are TGTGCCAGCAGCGGGGGACAAGATGGCTACACCTTC. Translation: CASSGGQDGYTF.

This clonotype showed up many times. The rearrangement links TRBV2 to TRBJ2-3; perhaps TRBD2 as D (5 bases). Trimming left V 2 bases short and J 6 bases short, with 24 bases between. The germline CDR1 and CDR2 sequences are SNHLY and FYNNEI. The CDR3 is 18 amino acids. CDR3 nucleotide sequence: TGTGCCAGCAGTGAACGAGGTAGCGAGCGTCCTGTTCCGGATACGCAGTATTTT. Its protein product is CASSERGSERPVPDTQYF.

The chain employs TRBV30 and TRBJ1-5; D ambiguous. The CDR3 has 13 amino acids. Looked up from germline, CDR1 is GTSNPN and CDR2 is SVGIG (reference sequence). The ends were cut back, 3 bases at V and 4 bases at J, with 10 bases in the middle. In nucleotides, the CDR3 is TGTGCCTGGAGCCGACTCGGTAATCAGCCCCAGCATTTT. It yields the protein CAWSRLGNQPQHF.

The chain combines TRBV20-1 with TRBJ1-6; maybe TRBD1 (6 bases). V lost 3 bases, J lost 11 bases, and 14 bases lay in between. Germline V gene data show CDR1 as DFQATT and CDR2 as SNEGSKA (reference sequence). The CDR3 spans 13 residues. DNA of the CDR3: TGCAGTGCTAGGCCTAGCGGGACAACACCCCTCCACTTT. Protein product: CSARPSGTTPLHF.

Concerning this clonotype itself: Mismatch with germline at one junction end may stem from a read error. V and J are TRBV5-8 and TRBJ2-7; 7 bases line up with TRBD2. The CDR3 extends over 15 amino acids. Germline V lookup: CDR1 SGHTS, CDR2 YDEGEE. The CDR3 spells CASSQDPSGMYEQYF. In DNA form, the CDR3 reads TGCGCCAGCAGCCAAGATCCTAGCGGCATGTACGAGCAGTACTTC.

The chain links TRBV6-5 to TRBJ2-2, with 11 bases identical to TRBD2. CDR1 is MNHEY and CDR2 is SVGAGI in the germline V gene. After removal of 6 bases from V and 5 bases from J, the junction contained 17 bases not matched to a gene. The CDR3 totals 19 residues. As DNA, the CDR3 is TGTGCCAGCAGCCCCGCAGTAGCGGGAGGGCAAGGGGGGACCGGGGAGCTGTTTTTT. Protein: CASSPAVAGGQGGTGELFF.

This clonotype was seen ten or more times. The V gene is TRBV20-1, the J gene TRBJ1-2; TRBD1 aligns across 7 bases. The germline V gene encodes CDR1 DFQATT and CDR2 SNEGSKA (reference sequence). Losses at the gene ends were 3 bases for V and 2 bases for J; bases not matched to a gene: 3. This CDR3 spans 13 amino acids. The CDR3 DNA is TGCAGTGCTAGGACAGGGAAGAACTATGGCTACACCTTC. Its protein product is CSARTGKNYGYTF.

This clonotype has a count of ten or more. This chain links TRBV10-2 with TRBJ1-6; D remains ambiguous. The V gene's germline CDR1 is WSHSY and CDR2 SAAADI. V lost 0 bases, J lost 5 bases, and 8 bases lay in between. This CDR3 is 15 amino acids long. CDR3 loop: CASSESIRNNSPLHF. The CDR3 region has the DNA TGCGCCAGCAGTGAGTCGATCAGAAATAATTCACCCCTCCACTTT.

In regard to this clonotype: Relative to the germline gene, one junction end is altered; a read error may explain this. This chain links TRBV7-7 with TRBJ2-5; D not resolved. Per the germline V gene, CDR1 is SSHAT and CDR2 is FNYEAQ (reference sequence). The CDR3 contains 12 residues. The CDR3 protein is CASSFRWETQYF. The CDR3 DNA follows: TGTGCTAGCAGCTTTCGCTGGGAGACCCAGTACTTC. Based on the CDR3 plus reference TRBV7-7 and TRBJ2-5, the full variable domain is GAGVSQSPRYKVTKRGQDVTLRCDPISSHATLYWYQQALGQGPEFLTYFNYEAQPDKSGLPSDRFSAERPEGSISTLTIQRTEQRDSAMYRCASSFRWETQYFGPGTRLLVL.

This clonotype was seen many times. The rearrangement joins TRBV2 to TRBJ1-4, with TRBD1 matching 10 bases. With 6 bases clipped from V and 5 bases from J, the junction kept 9 bases outside the gene matches. CDR3 length: 16 amino acids. Germline V gives CDR1 SNHLY, CDR2 FYNNEI. CDR3 residues: CASRGGSTGGNEKLFF. CDR3 bases: TGTGCCAGCAGGGGCGGATCGACAGGGGGCAATGAAAAACTGTTTTTT.

The rearrangement uses TRBV12-3 or TRBV12-4 and TRBJ2-2; 8 bases are a match to TRBD1. V shed 6 bases and J 6 bases; nucleotides not matched to a gene: 9. The CDR3 runs 15 residues. The CDR3 spells CASRVRTGYPGELFF. CDR3 in DNA: TGTGCCAGCAGAGTTAGGACAGGGTATCCCGGGGAGCTGTTTTTT.

The CDR3 DNA reads as TGTGCCACCAGCGGAGGGGGGCTTGGTGGCTACGAGCAGTACTTC. This codes for CATSGGGLGGYEQYF. The chain links TRBV15 to TRBJ2-7, with D possibly being TRBD1 or TRBD2 (6 bases each). Trimming took 5 bases from V and 3 from J, leaving 17 bases between them. CDR1 LNHNV and CDR2 YYDKDF come from the germline V gene (reference sequence). The CDR3 runs 15 residues.

The chain joins TRBV20-1 to TRBJ2-7; D is perhaps TRBD2 (6 bases). The germline V and J ends were trimmed by 7 bases and 6 bases, with 10 bases remaining between them. The germline CDR1 and CDR2 sequences are DFQATT and SNEGSKA (reference sequence). The CDR3 length is 10 residues. The CDR3 loop is CSGRRGEQYF. CDR3 coding DNA: TGCAGTGGCAGGAGGGGCGAGCAGTACTTC.

The V call is TRBV10-3, the J call TRBJ2-3; no reliable D call. Germline-derived CDR1 and CDR2 are ENHRY and SYGVKD. The V end was cut by 0 bases, the J end by 5 bases, with 3 bases between. The CDR3 runs 12 residues. This CDR3 is CAISESKDTQYF. The CDR3, as DNA: TGTGCCATCAGTGAGTCGAAAGATACGCAGTATTTT.

This clonotype was detected ten times or more. J is TRBJ2-5 and V is TRBV20-1, with a possible D match to TRBD2 (6 bases). V lost 3 bases and J 7 bases, leaving 18 bases between the germline ends. Germline V lookup: CDR1 DFQATT, CDR2 SNEGSKA (reference sequence). This CDR3 contains 14 residues. The CDR3 is CSAREGPAIGTQYF. CDR3 bases: TGCAGTGCTAGGGAGGGACCAGCCATTGGGACCCAGTACTTC.

This clonotype was detected only a few times. This sequence joins TRBV29-1 and TRBJ2-7, with D unresolved. Germline CDR1 reads SQVTM; CDR2 reads ANQGSEA. V was shortened by 6 bases and J by 2 bases, with 14 bases between the two germline ends. The CDR3 is 13 amino acids. The CDR3 coding sequence is TGCAGCGTCAAGACGACGGATACCTACGAGCAGTACTTC. This translates into CSVKTTDTYEQYF.

The genes are TRBV29-1 and TRBJ1-3; D is unresolved. The V end was cut by 7 bases, the J end by 4 bases, with 11 bases between. This CDR3 contains 12 residues. Looked up from germline, CDR1 is SQVTM and CDR2 is ANQGSEA. CDR3 coding DNA: TGCAGCGCCTTGGACTTAGGAAACACCATATATTTT. This sequence encodes CSALDLGNTIYF.

This clonotype was seen more than once but under ten times. The CDR3 region is CSVEDSGFGNTIYF. Here the CDR3 DNA reads TGCAGCGTTGAAGATTCCGGGTTCGGAAACACCATATATTTT. V is TRBV29-1 and J is TRBJ1-3, with D hard to call. V lost 0 bases, J lost 4 bases, and 10 bases lay in between. CDR1 and CDR2 (germline): SQVTM, ANQGSEA. The CDR3 loop spans 14 amino acids.

This clonotype was found many times. The rearrangement joins TRBV7-3 to TRBJ2-2; D call uncertain. V lost 5 bases and J 3 bases, leaving 7 bases between the germline ends. Per germline, CDR1 SGHTA and CDR2 FQGTGA. This CDR3 has 13 residues. The CDR3 is CASSRWDTGELFF. DNA of the CDR3: TGTGCCAGCAGCAGATGGGACACCGGGGAGCTGTTTTTT.

V is TRBV19 and J is TRBJ1-1; a possible D gene is TRBD1 (5 bases). There are 15 residues in the CDR3. With 9 bases removed from V and 0 bases from J, the gap between germline ends came to 17 bases. The V gene's germline CDR1 is LNHDA and CDR2 SQIVND (reference sequence). In DNA, the CDR3 is TGTGCCAGCAGTTCCCGAGACAGCATGAACACTGAAGCTTTCTTT. This translates into CASSSRDSMNTEAFF.

This clonotype was seen repeatedly, ten times or more. V and J are TRBV20-1 and TRBJ1-1, with D perhaps TRBD1 (5 bases). Germline assignment: CDR1 DFQATT and CDR2 SNEGSKA (reference sequence). Deletions cut 2 bases from V and 2 bases from J, with 15 bases between. This CDR3 region has 15 residues. The CDR3 coding sequence is TGCAGTGCTAGACCAATCCAGGGATTCAACACTGAAGCTTTCTTT. Amino acid sequence: CSARPIQGFNTEAFF.

This clonotype was counted ten times or more. J is TRBJ1-1 and V is TRBV12-5; D gene ambiguous. Trimming left V 4 bases short and J 4 bases short, with 10 bases between. CDR1 LGHNT and CDR2 FRNRAP come from the germline V gene. This CDR3 has 13 amino acids. The CDR3 DNA sequence: TGTGCTAGTGGTTCTGAGGGAGGCACTGAAGCTTTCTTT. This translates into CASGSEGGTEAFF.

This clonotype was counted ten times or more. The V gene is TRBV6-6, the J gene TRBJ1-1; tentatively, D is TRBD1 (5 bases). V was trimmed by 2 bases and J by 3 bases, leaving 13 bases between them. The CDR3 is made up of 15 amino acids. Germline CDR1 MNHNY, CDR2 SVGAGI (reference sequence). CDR3 in DNA: TGTGCCAGCAGTTACCTTGGGCAGGGCGACACTGAAGCTTTCTTT. Protein: CASSYLGQGDTEAFF.